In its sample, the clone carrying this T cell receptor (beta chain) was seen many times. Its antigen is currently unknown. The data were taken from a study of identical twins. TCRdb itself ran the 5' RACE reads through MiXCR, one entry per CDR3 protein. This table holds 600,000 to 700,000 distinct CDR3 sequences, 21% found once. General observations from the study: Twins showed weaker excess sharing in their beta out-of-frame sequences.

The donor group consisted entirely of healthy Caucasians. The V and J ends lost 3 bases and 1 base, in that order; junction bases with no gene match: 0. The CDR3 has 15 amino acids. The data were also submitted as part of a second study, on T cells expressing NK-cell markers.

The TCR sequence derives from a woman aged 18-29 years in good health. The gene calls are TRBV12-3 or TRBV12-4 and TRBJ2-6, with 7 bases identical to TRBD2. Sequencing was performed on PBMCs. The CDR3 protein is CASSFGGSGANVLTF. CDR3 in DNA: TGTGCCAGCAGTTTCGGGGGGTCTGGGGCCAACGTCCTGACTTTC.